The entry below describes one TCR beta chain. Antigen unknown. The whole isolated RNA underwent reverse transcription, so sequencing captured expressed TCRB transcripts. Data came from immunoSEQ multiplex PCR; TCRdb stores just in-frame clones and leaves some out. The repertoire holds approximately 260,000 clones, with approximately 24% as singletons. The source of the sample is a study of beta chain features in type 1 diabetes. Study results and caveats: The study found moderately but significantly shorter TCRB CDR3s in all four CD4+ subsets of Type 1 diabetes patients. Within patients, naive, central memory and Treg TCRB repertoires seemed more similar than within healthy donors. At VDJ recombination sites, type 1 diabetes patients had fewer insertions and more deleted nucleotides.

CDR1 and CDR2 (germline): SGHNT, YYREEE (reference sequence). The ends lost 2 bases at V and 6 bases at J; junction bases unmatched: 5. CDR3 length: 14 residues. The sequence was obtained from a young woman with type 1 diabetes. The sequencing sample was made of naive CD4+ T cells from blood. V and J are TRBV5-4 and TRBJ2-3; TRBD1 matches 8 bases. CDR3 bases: TGTGCCAGCAGCTTTCAGGGGGCAACGGATACGCAGTATTTT. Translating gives CASSFQGATDTQYF.